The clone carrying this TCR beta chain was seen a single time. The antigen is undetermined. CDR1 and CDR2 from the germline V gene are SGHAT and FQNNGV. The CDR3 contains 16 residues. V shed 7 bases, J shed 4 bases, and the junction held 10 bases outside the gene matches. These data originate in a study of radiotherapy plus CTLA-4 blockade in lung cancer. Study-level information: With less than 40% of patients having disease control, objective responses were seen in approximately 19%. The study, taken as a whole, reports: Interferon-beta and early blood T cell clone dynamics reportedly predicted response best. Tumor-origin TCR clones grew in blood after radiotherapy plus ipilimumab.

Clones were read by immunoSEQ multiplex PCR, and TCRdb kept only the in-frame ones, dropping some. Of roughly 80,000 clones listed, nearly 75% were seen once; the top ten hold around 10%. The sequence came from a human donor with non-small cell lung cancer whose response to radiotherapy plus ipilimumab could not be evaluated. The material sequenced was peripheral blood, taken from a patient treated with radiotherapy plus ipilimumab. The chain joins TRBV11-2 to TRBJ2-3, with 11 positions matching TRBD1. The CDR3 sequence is CASTAAGTGGADTQYF. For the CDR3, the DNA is TGTGCCAGCACCGCGGCCGGGACAGGGGGAGCAGATACGCAGTATTTT.